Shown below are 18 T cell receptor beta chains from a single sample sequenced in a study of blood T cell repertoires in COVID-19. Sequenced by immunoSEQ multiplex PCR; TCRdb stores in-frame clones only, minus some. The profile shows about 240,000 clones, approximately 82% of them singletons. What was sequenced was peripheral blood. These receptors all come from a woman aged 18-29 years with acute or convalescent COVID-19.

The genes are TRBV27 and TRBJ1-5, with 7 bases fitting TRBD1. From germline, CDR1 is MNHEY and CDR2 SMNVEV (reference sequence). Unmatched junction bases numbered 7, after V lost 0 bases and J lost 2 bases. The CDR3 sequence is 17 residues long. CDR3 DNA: TGTGCCAGCAGTTTATCGCGGGGACAGACGGGCAATCAGCCCCAGCATTTT. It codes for CASSLSRGQTGNQPQHF.

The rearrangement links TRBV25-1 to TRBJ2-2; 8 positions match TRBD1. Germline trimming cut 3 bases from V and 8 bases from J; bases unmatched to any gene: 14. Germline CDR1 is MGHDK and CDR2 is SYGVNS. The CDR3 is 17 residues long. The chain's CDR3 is CASSERTTGAKAGELFF. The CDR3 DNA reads TGTGCCAGCAGTGAGCGGACGACAGGGGCTAAGGCTGGGGAGCTGTTTTTT.

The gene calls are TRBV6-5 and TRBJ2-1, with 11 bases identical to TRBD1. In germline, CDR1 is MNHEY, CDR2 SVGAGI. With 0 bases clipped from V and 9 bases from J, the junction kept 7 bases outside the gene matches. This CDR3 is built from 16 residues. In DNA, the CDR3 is TGTGCCAGCAGTTACTCACAAAGGACAGGGGGCTTTGAGCAGTTCTTC. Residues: CASSYSQRTGGFEQFF.

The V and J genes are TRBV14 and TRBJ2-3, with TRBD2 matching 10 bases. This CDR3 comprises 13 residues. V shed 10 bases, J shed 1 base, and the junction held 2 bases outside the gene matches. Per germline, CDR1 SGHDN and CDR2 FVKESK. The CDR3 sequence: CATGTSGTDTQYF. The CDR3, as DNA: TGTGCCACCGGGACTAGCGGCACAGATACGCAGTATTTT.

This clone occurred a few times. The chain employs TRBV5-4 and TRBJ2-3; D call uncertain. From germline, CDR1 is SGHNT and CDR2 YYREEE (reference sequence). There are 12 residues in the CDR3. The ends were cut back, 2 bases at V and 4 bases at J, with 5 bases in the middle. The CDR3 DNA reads TGTGCCAGCAGCTTTGAGGCAGATACGCAGTATTTT. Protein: CASSFEADTQYF. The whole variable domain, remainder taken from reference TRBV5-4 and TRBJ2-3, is ETGVTQSPTHLIKTRGQQVTLRCSSQSGHNTVSWYQQALGQGPQFIFQYYREEENGRGNFPPRFSGLQFPNYSSELNVNALELDDSALYLCASSFEADTQYFGPGTRLTVL.

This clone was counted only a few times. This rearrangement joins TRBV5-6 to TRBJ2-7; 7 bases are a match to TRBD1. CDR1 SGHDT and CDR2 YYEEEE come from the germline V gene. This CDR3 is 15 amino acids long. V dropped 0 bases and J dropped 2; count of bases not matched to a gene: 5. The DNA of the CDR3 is TGTGCCAGCAGCTTGGTGGCAGGGACAGCCTACGAGCAGTACTTC. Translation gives CASSLVAGTAYEQYF. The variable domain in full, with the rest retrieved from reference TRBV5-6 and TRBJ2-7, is DAGVTQSPTHLIKTRGQQVTLRCSPKSGHDTVSWYQQALGQGPQFIFQYYEEEERQRGNFPDRFSGHQFPNYSSELNVNALLLGDSALYLCASSLVAGTAYEQYFGPGTRLTVT.

This CDR3 reads CAWSGANQPQHF. In DNA, the CDR3 is TGTGCCTGGAGTGGGGCAAATCAGCCCCAGCATTTT. This chain connects TRBV30 to TRBJ1-5, with D uncertain. The CDR3 covers 12 residues. Between the trimmed V and J ends, which lost 1 base and 4 bases, there was a span of 5 bases. CDR1 and CDR2 (germline): GTSNPN, SVGIG (reference sequence).

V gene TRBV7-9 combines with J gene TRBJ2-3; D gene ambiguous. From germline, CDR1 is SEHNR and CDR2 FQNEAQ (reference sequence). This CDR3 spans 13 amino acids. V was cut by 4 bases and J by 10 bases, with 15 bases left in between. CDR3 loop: CASSSTVKTAQYF. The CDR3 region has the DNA TGTGCCAGCAGCTCAACCGTCAAAACGGCGCAGTATTTT.

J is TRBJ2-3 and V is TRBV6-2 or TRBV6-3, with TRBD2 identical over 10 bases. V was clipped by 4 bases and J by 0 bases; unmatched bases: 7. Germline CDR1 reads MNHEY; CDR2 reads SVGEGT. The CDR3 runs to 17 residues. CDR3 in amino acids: CASSSASGGLSTDTQYF. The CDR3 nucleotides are TGTGCCAGCAGTTCGGCTAGCGGGGGTCTAAGCACAGATACGCAGTATTTT.

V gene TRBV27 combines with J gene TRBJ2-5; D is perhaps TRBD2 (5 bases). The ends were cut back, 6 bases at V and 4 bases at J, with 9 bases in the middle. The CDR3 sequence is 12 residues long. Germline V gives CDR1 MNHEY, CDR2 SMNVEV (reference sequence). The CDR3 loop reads CASRGAGETQYF. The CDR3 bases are TGTGCCAGCAGGGGAGCAGGAGAGACCCAGTACTTC.

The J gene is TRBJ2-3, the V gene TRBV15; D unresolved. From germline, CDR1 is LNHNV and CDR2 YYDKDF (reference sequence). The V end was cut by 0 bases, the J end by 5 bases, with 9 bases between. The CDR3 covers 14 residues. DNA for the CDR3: TGTGCCACCAGCAGAGATCGCGTCGTAGATACGCAGTATTTT. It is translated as CATSRDRVVDTQYF.

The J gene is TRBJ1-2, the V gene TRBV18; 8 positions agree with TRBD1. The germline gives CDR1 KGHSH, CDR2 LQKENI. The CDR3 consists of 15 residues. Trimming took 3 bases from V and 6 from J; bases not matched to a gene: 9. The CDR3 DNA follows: TGTGCCAGCTCACCTACATCAGGGGGCCATAATGGCTACACCTTC. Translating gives CASSPTSGGHNGYTF.

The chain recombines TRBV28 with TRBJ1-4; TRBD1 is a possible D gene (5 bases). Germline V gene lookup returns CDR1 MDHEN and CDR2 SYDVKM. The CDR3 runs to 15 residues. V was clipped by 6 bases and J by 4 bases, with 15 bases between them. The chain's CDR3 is CASSPAGGYNEKLFF. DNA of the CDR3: TGTGCCAGCAGCCCCGCGGGGGGGTATAATGAAAAACTGTTTTTT.

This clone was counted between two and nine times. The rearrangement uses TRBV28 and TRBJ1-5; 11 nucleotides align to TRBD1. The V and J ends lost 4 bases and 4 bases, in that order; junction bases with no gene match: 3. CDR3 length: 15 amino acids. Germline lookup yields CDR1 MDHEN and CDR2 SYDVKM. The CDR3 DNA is TGTGCCAGCAGTTCCGGGACAGGGGGAAATCAGCCCCAGCATTTT. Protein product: CASSSGTGGNQPQHF. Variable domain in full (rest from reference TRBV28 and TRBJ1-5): DVKVTQSSRYLVKRTGEKVFLECVQDMDHENMFWYRQDPGLGLRLIYFSYDVKMKEKGDIPEGYSVSREKKERFSLILESASTNQTSMYLCASSSGTGGNQPQHFGDGTRLSIL.

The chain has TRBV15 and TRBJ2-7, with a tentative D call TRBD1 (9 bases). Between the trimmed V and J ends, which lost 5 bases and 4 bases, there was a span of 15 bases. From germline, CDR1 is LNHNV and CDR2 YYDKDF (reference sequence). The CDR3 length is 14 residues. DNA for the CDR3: TGTGCCACCAGCCGCGGGGGGACAGGGTACGAGCAGTACTTC. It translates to CATSRGGTGYEQYF. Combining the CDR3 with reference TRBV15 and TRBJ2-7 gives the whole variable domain DAMVIQNPRYQVTQFGKPVTLSCSQTLNHNVMYWYQQKSSQAPKLLFHYYDKDFNNEADTPDNFQSRRPNTSFCFLDIRSPGLGDTAMYLCATSRGGTGYEQYFGPGTRLTVT.

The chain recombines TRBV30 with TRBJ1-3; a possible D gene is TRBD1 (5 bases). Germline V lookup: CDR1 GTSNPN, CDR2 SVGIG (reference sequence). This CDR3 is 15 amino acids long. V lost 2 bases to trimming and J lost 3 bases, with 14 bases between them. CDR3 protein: CAWSPLGGVGNTIYF. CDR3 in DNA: TGTGCCTGGAGTCCGCTGGGGGGGGTTGGAAACACCATATATTTT.

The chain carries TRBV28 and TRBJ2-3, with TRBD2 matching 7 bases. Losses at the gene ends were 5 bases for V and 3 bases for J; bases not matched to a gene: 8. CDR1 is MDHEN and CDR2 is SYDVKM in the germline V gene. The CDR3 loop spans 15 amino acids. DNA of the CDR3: TGTGCCAGCAGTCCGTGGGGGGGTTTTACAGATACGCAGTATTTT. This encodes CASSPWGGFTDTQYF.

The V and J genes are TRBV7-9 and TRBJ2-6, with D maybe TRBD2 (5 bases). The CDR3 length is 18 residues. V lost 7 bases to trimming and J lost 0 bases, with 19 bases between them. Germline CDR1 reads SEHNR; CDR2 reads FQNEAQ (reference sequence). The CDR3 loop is CASKSRSGSRSGANVLTF. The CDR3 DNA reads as TGTGCCAGCAAGTCCCGGTCGGGGAGTCGCTCTGGGGCCAACGTCCTGACTTTC. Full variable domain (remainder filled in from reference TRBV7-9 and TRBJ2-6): DTGVSQNPRHKITKRGQNVTFRCDPISEHNRLYWYRQTLGQGPEFLTYFQNEAQLEKSRLLSDRFSAERPKGSFSTLEIQRTEQGDSAMYLCASKSRSGSRSGANVLTFGAGSRLTVL.